This TCR beta chain was found in a study of T cell clonality in common variable immunodeficiency. Profiling relied on immunoSEQ multiplex PCR, and the TCRdb table lists in-frame clones only, not all of them. Recorded here are approximately 64,000 clones, none singletons. Study findings and constraints: Common variable immunodeficiency TCR beta sequences reportedly had fewer deletions and N-nucleotide insertions. Fewer TCRbeta clones were shared among CVID subjects than controls. CVID subjects showed higher TCRbeta clonality than healthy controls.

This clone was seen ten or more times. Its target is not known. Sequenced material: peripheral blood mononuclear cells. The TCR sequence derives from a person aged 18 to 70 in good health.

The CDR3: CASSLAVHSPLHF. The sequenced part of the CDR3 DNA is TGTGCCAGCAGCTTAGCGGTACACTCACCC. The chain has TRBV7-9 and TRBJ1-6, with no clear D. The missing CDR3 end, 3 residues past where the read stops, is filled in from the germline J gene. CDR1 SEHNR and CDR2 FQNEAQ come from the germline V gene (reference sequence). The CDR3 runs to 13 residues. Trimming took off 0 bases at V and 10 bases at J, with 7 bases between the two ends.